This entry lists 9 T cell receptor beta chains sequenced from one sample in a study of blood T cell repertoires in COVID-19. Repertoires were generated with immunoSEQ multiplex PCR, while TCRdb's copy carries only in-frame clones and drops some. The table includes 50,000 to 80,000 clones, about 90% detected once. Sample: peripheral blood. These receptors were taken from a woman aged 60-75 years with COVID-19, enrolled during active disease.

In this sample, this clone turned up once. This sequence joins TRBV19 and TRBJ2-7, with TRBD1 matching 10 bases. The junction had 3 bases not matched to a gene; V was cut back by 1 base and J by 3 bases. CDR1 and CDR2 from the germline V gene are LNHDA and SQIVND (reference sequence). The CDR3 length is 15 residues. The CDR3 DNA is TGTGCCAGTAGTATAGGCTGGACAGGGGGCTACGAGCAGTACTTC. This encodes CASSIGWTGGYEQYF.

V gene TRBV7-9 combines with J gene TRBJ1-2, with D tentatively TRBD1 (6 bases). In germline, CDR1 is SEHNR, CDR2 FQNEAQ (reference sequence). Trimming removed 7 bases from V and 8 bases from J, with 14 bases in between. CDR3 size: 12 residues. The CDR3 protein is CASTITGNGYTF. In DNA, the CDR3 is TGTGCCAGCACCATAACAGGGAACGGCTACACCTTC.

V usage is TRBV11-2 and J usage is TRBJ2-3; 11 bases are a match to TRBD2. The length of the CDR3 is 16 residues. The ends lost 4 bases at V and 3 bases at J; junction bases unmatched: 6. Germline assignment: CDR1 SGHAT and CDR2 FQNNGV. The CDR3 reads CASSSVAGGATDTQYF. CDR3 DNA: TGTGCCAGCAGCTCGGTAGCGGGAGGGGCTACAGATACGCAGTATTTT.

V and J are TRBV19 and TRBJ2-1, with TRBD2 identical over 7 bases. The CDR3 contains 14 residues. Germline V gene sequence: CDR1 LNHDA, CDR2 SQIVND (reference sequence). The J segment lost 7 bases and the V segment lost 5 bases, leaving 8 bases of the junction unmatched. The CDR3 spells CASSGGEGVNEQFF. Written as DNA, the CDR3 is TGTGCCAGTAGTGGGGGGGAGGGTGTAAATGAGCAGTTCTTC.

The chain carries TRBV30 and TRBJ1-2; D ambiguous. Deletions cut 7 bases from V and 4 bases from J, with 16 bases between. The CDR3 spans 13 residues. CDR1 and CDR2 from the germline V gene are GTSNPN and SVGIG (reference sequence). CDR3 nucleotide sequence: TGTGCCTCCTCGGCGGGGTTTTTCTATGGCTACACCTTC. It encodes CASSAGFFYGYTF.

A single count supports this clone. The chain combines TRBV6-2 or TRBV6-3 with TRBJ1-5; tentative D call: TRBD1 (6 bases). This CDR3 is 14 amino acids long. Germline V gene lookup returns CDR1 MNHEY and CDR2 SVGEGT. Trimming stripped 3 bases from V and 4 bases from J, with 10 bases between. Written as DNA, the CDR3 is TGTGCCAGCAGTTATTTTCAGGGGAATCAGCCCCAGCATTTT. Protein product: CASSYFQGNQPQHF.

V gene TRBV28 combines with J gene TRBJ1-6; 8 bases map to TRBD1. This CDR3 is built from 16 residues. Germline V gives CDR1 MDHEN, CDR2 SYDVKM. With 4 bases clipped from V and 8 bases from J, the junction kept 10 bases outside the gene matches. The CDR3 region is CASSSMGVTGDSPLHF. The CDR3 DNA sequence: TGTGCCAGCAGTTCTATGGGCGTGACAGGGGATTCACCCCTCCACTTT.

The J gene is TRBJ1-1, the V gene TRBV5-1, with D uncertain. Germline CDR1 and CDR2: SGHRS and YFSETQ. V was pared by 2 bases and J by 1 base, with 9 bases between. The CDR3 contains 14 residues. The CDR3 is CASSFNSQNTEAFF. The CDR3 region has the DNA TGCGCCAGCAGCTTTAACAGCCAGAACACTGAAGCTTTCTTT.

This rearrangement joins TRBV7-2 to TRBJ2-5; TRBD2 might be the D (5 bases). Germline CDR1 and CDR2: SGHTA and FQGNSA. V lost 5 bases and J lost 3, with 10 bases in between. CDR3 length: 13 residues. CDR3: CASSLWEKETQYF. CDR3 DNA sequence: TGTGCCAGCAGCCTATGGGAGAAAGAGACCCAGTACTTC.